This T cell receptor (beta chain) emerged from a study of blood T cell repertoires in COVID-19 (dated by TCRdb to the early 2020s). Background on the whole study: The collaborator samples originated in the United States, Italy and Spain and spanned the acute and convalescent phases of COVID-19. The prospective study material was composed of cDNA or gDNA derived from T cells, B-cell-depleted T cells, or PBMCs. The dataset comprised deeply sampled blood TCRbeta repertoires from subjects exposed to, actively infected with, or recovered from COVID-19. The repertoires were released in a freely available public database meant as a resource for research on the immune response to SARS-CoV-2. The samples were drawn from the first 160 participants of the ongoing ImmuneRACE study and from 1,254 subjects provided by 6 global collaborators. A de-identified subject ID, COVID-19 status, age in years and sex were almost always included in the sample metadata. HLA class I and class II types, where available, came from metadata supplied by the sample provider rather than from assay-based typing.

General conclusions and limits of the study: The amount of clinical and demographic metadata varied by source and participant and was provided uncurated.

Collaborating institutions collected whole blood in K2EDTA tubes following their own protocols. For TCRbeta analysis, collaborator samples were shipped as frozen whole blood, as isolated PBMCs, or as DNA extracted from either sample type. TCRbeta CDR3 regions were amplified from genomic DNA using the immunoSEQ Assay, a bias-controlled multiplex PCR. As for the authors' bioinformatics: The number of nucleated cells in each sample was estimated by amplification of reference gene primers within the assay. Sequence reads were collapsed and filtered to measure the absolute abundance of every unique TCRbeta CDR3 rearrangement. For each sample, productive Simpson clonality was calculated by taking the square root of Simpson's diversity index across productive rearrangements. The clones in this table, taken by TCRdb from immuneACCESS, are in-frame only. Not every clone is retained; where verified, under half of the shortfall comes from an unresolved V gene, and the cause of the rest is unknown. The D gene and trimming were derived from the DNA, and the V and J assignments and clone size from that table. The sample records fewer than 300,000 clones, 82% of which are singletons. In total, the top ten clones hold 3.1% of the sample.

Details on this clone: Its antigen has not been determined. Base qualities are not provided; no much larger clone lies one nucleotide away.

CDR1 and CDR2 (MNHEY, SVGAGI) derive from the germline V gene. Including cysteine and phenylalanine, the CDR3 has 15 amino acids. Only CDR3 DNA remains: 45 bases, in frame from the first base. The junction carries 6 bases between V and J, which are trimmed by 0 bases and 0 bases respectively. The sequencing input was peripheral blood. The clonotype comes from a woman aged 18-29 years with acute or convalescent COVID-19. The chain links TRBV6-5 with TRBJ1-5; no D gene call is confident. The CDR3 protein: CASSYSSYSNQPQHF. The DNA sequence is as follows: TGTGCCAGCAGTTACTCTTCTTATAGCAATCAGCCCCAGCATTTT.